Sequencing of this T cell receptor (beta chain) was carried out in a study of T-cell memory formation after mild COVID-19. At the level of the study: Each donor largely had its own TCR clusters. Points from the study as a whole: Most CD4+ clones that shrank were in CM and EM, while CD8+ ones turned up in EMRA.

With 2 bases removed from V and 2 bases from J, the gap between germline ends came to 13 bases. CDR3 length: 16 residues. Germline-derived CDR1 and CDR2 are KGHSH and LQKENI. TCRdb analysed the 5' RACE reads with MiXCR anew, one entry per CDR3 protein. The sample records 500,000 to 600,000 distinct CDR3 sequences, around 17% being singletons. About this clonotype itself: Its target is unknown.

Source material: PBMCs or a T cell subset sorted from them (not recorded which). The chain has TRBV18 and TRBJ1-5, with unresolved D. The clonotype comes from an adult woman who had mild COVID-19 (a few samples of this study predate the infection). Cell type and time point are not known. The CDR3 DNA follows: TGTGCCAGCTCACCAGTGCCCAGCCGGGGCAATCAGCCCCAGCATTTT. Encoded protein: CASSPVPSRGNQPQHF.